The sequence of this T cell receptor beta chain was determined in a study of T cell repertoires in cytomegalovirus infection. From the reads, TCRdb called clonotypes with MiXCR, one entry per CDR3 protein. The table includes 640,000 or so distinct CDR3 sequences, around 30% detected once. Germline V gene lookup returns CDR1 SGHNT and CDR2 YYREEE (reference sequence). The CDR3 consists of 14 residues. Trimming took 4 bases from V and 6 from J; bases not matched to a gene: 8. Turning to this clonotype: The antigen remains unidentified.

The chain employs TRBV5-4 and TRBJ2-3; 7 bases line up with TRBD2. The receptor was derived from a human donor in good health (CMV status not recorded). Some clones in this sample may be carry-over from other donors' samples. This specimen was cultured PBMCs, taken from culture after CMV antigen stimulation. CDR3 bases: TGTGCCAGCAGCCGCGCGCCCGGGGGGGATACGCAGTATTTT. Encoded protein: CASSRAPGGDTQYF.